The rows below give T cell receptor beta chains drawn from one sample of a study of patients and donors after allogeneic stem cell transplantation. TCRdb ran MiXCR on the RT-PCR reads and lists one entry per CDR3 protein. The data show about 150,000 distinct CDR3 sequences, 24% seen once. The sample was blood, either unsorted or a sorted T cell fraction (not recorded which). These receptors all come from a human donor who was either an allogeneic HSCT recipient or a stem cell or donor lymphocyte infusion donor (not recorded which). It is not recorded whose cells these are; they may come from a transplant donor. The CDR3 runs from the conserved cysteine through the conserved F or W.

TRBV5-1	TRBJ1-1	CASSGGLGTEAFF
TRBV9	TRBJ2-1	CASSAASGKYYNEQFF
TRBV10-2	TRBJ1-1	CASSESVVGTEAFF
TRBV9	TRBJ1-2	CASSDHDGHSYGYTF
TRBV12-3/TRBV12-4	TRBJ1-3	CASSLDRLYF
TRBV19	TRBJ1-3	CASSIRDVSGNTIYF
TRBV25-1	TRBJ1-2	CASSGSARGRNYGYTF
TRBV10-3	TRBJ2-1	CAISESNQGTSLRNEQFF
TRBV9	TRBJ2-3	CASSVEYSTDTQYF
TRBV6-5	TRBJ2-5	CASTVSAYQETQYF
TRBV7-9	TRBJ1-3	CATQYWTSIDTIYF
TRBV12-3/TRBV12-4	TRBJ2-1	CASSLRDRDYNEQFF
TRBV12-3/TRBV12-4	TRBJ2-1	CASNSRTSGGSEFF
TRBV12-3/TRBV12-4	TRBJ1-1	CASSPNRGLGNTEAFF
TRBV29-1	TRBJ1-1	CSVADNTEAFF
TRBV4-2	TRBJ1-1	CASSHPQGDTEAFF
TRBV12-5	TRBJ2-1	CASGFWGSDNEQFF
TRBV4-1	TRBJ1-2	CASSQESTGGYGYTF
TRBV12-3/TRBV12-4	TRBJ1-5	CASSLFGGGNQPQHF
TRBV5-1	TRBJ1-1	CASSVKGENTEAFF
TRBV20-1	TRBJ2-1	CSARVVGGNEQFF
TRBV12-3/TRBV12-4	TRBJ2-3	CASSFDSGGERGTQYF
TRBV12-3/TRBV12-4	TRBJ1-4	CASSQTGGANEKLFF
TRBV4-1	TRBJ2-1	CASSQLSQRSSYNEQFF
TRBV6-1	TRBJ1-2	CASSGGAGTLYYGYTF
TRBV7-8	TRBJ1-2	CASSLEPGHGGGYTF
TRBV7-9	TRBJ1-2	CASSLVFQPPYGYTF
TRBV9	TRBJ2-3	CASSVVASGGSLRTDTQYF
TRBV11-3	TRBJ1-6	CASSLDREGPSPLHF
TRBV7-9	TRBJ2-1	CASSSVGVGNNEQFF
TRBV25-1	TRBJ2-5	CASSPPPRGSETQYF
TRBV5-1	TRBJ2-5	CASRLGQLETQYF
TRBV7-8	TRBJ1-1	CASSLGVGIPNTEAFF
TRBV28	TRBJ1-1	CASTFRGHRTEAFF
TRBV10-3	TRBJ1-1	CAISSLQGALTEAFF
TRBV3-1	TRBJ2-2	CASSRETGANTGELFF
TRBV12-3/TRBV12-4	TRBJ1-5	CASSYRGLGQPQHF
TRBV11-2	TRBJ2-1	CASSLGPSSYNEQFF
TRBV12-5	TRBJ2-3	CASGLGAGVEVDTQYF
TRBV29-1	TRBJ1-5	CSVGDRAQPQHF
TRBV20-1	TRBJ2-1	CSARKRPDSNEQFF
TRBV7-8	TRBJ2-3	CASSPRGTSTDTQYF
TRBV12-3/TRBV12-4	TRBJ2-1	CASSLRFNEQFF
TRBV20-1	TRBJ2-3	CSARSLGGWTDTQYF
TRBV29-1	TRBJ2-7	CSGEVSGVGEQYF
TRBV20-1	TRBJ1-2	CSASTGVLGGYTF
TRBV5-1	TRBJ2-5	CASSLEPRTVETQYF